This TCR beta chain was recorded in a study of spatial heterogeneity in lung cancer. Across the whole study: When available, follow-up PBMC samples taken a median of roughly 26 months after resection were sequenced.

This CDR3 spans 14 amino acids. Looked up from germline, CDR1 is SQVTM and CDR2 is ANQGSEA. V gave up 3 bases and J gave up 7 bases; unmatched junction bases: 6. Every cDNA TCR molecule received its own unique molecular identifier. TCRdb recomputed calls from the 5' RACE reads with MiXCR, one row per CDR3 protein. The sample shows 20,000 to 30,000 distinct CDR3 sequences, 9% to 10% of them seen only once. Time point denoted: blood at routine non-recurrence follow-up after resection. The input material, whole RNA from tumor, nontumor lung or frozen PBMC, was sequenced unsorted. The chain uses TRBV29-1 and TRBJ2-2; 9 bases align to TRBD1. The sequenced sample was PBMCs, obtained at follow-up. The clonotype originates from a male donor with early-stage non-small cell lung cancer. The CDR3 DNA sequence: TGCAGCGTTGAGGGGACAGGGAGGAACGGGGAGCTGTTTTTT. It codes for CSVEGTGRNGELFF.